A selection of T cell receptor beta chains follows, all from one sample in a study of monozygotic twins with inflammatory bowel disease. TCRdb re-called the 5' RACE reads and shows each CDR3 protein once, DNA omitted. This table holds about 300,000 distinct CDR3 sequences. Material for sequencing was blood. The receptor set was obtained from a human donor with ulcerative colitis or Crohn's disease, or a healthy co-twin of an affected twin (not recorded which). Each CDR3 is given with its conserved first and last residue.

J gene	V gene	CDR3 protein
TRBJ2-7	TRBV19	CASSPITGTGHEQYF
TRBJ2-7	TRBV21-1	CASSKVDRDRDHEQYF
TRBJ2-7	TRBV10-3	CAISEGTDYEQYF
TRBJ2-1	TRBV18	CASSPSQNRYNEQFF
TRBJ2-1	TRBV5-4	CASSPKAGGNEQFF
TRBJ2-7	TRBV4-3	CASSQAGTGSYEQYF
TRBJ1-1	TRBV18	CASSPSILNTEAFF
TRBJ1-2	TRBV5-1	CASSLGQRNRYTF
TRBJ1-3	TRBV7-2	CASSFTGTGAAGNTIYF
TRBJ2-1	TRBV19	CASSTMGTRMGWQFF
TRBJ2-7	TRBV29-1	CSVDGLAGPGEQYF
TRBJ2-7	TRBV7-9	CASSLPNPMSYEQYF
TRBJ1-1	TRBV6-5	CASSYSTGMGTEAFF
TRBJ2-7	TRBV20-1	CSGQYFYEQYF
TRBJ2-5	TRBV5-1	CASSLSQGWETQYF
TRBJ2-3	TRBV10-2	CASRWESSTDTQYF
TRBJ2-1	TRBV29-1	CSVGRQDNEQFF
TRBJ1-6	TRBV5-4	CASSLGTAVNSPLHF
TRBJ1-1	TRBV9	CASSGGSTEAFF
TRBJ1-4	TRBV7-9	CASSLVGTGNEKLFF
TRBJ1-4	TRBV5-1	CASSLSSGGASNEKLFF
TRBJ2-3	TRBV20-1	CSARPVTGLGTDTQYF
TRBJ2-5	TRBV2	CASSASLSKAETQYF
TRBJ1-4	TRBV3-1	CASSQLNEKLFF
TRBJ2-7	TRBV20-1	CSARPGQGSYEQYF